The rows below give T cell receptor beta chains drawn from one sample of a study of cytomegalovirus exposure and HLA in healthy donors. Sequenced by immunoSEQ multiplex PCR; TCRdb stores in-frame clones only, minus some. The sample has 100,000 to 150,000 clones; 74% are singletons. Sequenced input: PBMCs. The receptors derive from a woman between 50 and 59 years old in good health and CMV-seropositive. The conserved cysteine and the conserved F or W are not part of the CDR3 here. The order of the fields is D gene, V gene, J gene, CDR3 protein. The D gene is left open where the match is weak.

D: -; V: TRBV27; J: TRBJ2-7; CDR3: ASSLLSASSYEQY
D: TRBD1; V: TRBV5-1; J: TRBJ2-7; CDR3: ASKTGVSSYEQY
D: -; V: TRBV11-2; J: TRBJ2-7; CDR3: ASSLTAGQSYEQY
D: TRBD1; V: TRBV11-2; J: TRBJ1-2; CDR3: ASSGPGQGAGGYT
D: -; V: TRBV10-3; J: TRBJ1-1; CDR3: AISAGAVTEAF
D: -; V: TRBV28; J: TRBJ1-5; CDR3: ASSDTGNQPQH
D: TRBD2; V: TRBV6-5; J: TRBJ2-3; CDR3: ASSYSRGGGADTQY
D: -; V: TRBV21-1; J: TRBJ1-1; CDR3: ASSLGGRTEAF
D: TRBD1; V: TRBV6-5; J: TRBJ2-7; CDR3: ASSYWDRAYEQY
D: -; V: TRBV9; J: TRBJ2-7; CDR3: ASSVAQGPYEQY
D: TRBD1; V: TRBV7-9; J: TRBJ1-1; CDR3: ASSRQGGNTEAF
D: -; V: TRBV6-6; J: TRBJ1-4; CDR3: ASSYLGGEEKLF
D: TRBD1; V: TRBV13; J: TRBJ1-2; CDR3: ASSFRQGCGYT
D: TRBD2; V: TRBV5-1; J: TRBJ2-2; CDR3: ASSAEESGGAGTGELF
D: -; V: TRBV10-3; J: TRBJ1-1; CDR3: AISSTVWMNTEAF
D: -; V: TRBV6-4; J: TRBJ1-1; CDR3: ASRGTENTEAF
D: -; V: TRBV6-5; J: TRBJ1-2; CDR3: ASRQGALYGYT
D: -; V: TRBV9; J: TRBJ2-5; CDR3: ASSRGGEETQY
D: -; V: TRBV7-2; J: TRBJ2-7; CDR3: ASSAPRDTSSYEQY
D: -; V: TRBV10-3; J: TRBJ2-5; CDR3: AISRQKETQY
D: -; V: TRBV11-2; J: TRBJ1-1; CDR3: ASSSDRNTEAF
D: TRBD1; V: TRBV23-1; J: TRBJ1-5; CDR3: AGLEDCGKGGRRQPQH
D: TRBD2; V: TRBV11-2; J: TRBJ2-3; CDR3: ASRLRAGADTQY
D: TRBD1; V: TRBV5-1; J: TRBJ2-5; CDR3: ASRESEPGGQETQY
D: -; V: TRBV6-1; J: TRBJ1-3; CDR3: ASRWAEDSGNTIY
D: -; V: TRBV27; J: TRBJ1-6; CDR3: ASSLLAGDNSPLH
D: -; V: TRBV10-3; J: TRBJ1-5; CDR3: AIRGGVNQPQH
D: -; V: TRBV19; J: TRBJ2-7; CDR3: ASSIVGYEQY
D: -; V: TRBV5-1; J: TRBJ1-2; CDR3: ASSLWGRANYGYT
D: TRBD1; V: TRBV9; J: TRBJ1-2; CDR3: ASSVEGTGALLGGYT
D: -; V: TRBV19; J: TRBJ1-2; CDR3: ASIQGLNYGYT
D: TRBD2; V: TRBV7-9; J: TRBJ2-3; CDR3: ASSLARRDYSTDTQY
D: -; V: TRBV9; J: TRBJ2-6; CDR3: ASSVRNMGANVLT
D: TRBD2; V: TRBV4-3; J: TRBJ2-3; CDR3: ASSQGIAGTQDTQY
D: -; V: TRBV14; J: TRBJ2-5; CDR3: ASSQAGETQY
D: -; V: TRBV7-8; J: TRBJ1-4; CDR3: ASRTRDEKLF
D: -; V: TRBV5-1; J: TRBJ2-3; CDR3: ACGPRGTDTQY
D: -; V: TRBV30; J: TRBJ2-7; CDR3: AWSASYEQY
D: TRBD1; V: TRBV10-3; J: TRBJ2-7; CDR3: AITLDRAGEQY
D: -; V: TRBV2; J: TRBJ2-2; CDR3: ASTPRRGTNTGELF
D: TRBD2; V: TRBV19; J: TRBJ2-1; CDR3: ASSLQRGMNNEQF
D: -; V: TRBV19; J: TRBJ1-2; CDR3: ASSIARGGRSNYGYT
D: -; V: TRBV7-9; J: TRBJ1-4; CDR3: SSSLAAASANEKLF
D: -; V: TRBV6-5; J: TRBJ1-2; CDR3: ASSLDSWSAYT